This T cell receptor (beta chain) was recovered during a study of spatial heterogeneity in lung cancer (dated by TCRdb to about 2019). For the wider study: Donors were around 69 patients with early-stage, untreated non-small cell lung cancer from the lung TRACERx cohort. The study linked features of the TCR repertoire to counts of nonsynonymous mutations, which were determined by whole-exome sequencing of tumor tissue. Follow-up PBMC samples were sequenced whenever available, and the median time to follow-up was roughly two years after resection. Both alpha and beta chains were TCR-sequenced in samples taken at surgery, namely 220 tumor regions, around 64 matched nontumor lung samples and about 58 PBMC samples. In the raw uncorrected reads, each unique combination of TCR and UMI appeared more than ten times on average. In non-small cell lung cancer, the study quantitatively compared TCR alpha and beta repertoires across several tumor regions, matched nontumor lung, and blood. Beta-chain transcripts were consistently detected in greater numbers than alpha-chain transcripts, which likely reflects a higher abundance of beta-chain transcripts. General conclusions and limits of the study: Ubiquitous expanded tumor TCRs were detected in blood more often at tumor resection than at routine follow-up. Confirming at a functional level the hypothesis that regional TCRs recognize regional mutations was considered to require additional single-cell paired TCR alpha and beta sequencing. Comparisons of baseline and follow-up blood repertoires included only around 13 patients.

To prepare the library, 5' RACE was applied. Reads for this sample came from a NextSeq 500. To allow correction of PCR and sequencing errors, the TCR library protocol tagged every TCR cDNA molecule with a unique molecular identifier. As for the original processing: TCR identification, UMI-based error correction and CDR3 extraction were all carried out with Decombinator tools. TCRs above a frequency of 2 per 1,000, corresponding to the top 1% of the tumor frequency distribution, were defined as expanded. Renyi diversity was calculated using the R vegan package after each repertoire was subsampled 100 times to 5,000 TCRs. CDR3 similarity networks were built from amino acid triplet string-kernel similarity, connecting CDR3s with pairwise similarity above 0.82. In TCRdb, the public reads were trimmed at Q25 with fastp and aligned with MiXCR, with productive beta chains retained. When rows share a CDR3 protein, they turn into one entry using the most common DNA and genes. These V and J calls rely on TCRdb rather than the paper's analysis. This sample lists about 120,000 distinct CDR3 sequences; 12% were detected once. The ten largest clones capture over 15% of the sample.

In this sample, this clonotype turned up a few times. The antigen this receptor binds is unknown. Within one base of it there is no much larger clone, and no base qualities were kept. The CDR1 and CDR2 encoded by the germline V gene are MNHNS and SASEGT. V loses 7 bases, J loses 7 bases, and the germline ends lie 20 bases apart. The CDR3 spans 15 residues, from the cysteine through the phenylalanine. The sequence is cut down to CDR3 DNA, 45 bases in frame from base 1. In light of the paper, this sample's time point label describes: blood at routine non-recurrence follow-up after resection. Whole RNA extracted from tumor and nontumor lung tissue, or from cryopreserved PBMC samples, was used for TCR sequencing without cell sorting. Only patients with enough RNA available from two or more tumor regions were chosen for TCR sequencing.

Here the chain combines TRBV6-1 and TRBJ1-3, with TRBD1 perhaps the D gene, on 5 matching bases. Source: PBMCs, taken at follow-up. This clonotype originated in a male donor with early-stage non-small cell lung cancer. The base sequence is TGTGCCAGCAACGTGGAGTGGGGGAACGGCAACACCATATATTTT. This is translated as CASNVEWGNGNTIYF.